A selection of T cell receptor beta chains follows, all from one sample in a study of blood T cell repertoires in COVID-19. The repertoire was sequenced with immunoSEQ multiplex PCR; TCRdb's copy has only in-frame clones and lacks some. This sample yields some 140,000 clones, of which approximately 85% are seen a single time; around 4% belongs to the top ten. Sequenced sample: peripheral blood. The receptors derive from a human donor in a cohort sampled during active COVID-19. The CDR3 runs from the conserved cysteine through the conserved F or W. D genes are given only for firm matches.

D gene	V gene	J gene	CDR3 protein
TRBD1	TRBV19	TRBJ2-1	CASSIGQGGLYEQFF
-	TRBV5-1	TRBJ1-1	CASSLEATLTEAFF
-	TRBV14	TRBJ2-3	CASSQVGDGGGQNYAPDTQYF
-	TRBV28	TRBJ1-1	CASSIPSERPEAFF
-	TRBV5-1	TRBJ2-7	CASSIGNEQYF
-	TRBV7-9	TRBJ1-1	CASSLAKQGGEAFF
-	TRBV5-1	TRBJ2-1	CASSRQVNEQFF
-	TRBV5-1	TRBJ1-4	CASALGGGEKLFF
-	TRBV2	TRBJ1-1	CASSDRQGNTEAFF
-	TRBV27	TRBJ1-2	CASSTTGFLNYGYTF
TRBD2	TRBV7-3	TRBJ2-7	CASSHRAGGTYEQYF
-	TRBV24-1	TRBJ2-5	CATSEVGRETQYF
TRBD2	TRBV5-1	TRBJ2-1	CASSLEAGLAGYNEQFF
TRBD1	TRBV3-1/TRBV3-2	TRBJ1-5	CASSRNRGQNQPQHF
TRBD1	TRBV6-2/TRBV6-3	TRBJ1-1	CASSYSGQGNTEAFF
-	TRBV21-1	TRBJ2-5	CASSTFPIRGKETQYF
-	TRBV5-4	TRBJ1-1	CASSSVQRTEAFF
-	TRBV7-9	TRBJ1-1	CASSLAMGANTEAFF
-	TRBV10-3	TRBJ2-1	CAISPKSGSGQFF
-	TRBV28	TRBJ1-5	CASRAQYSNQPQHF
TRBD2	TRBV10-3	TRBJ2-1	CAISDARGGHNEQFF
-	TRBV7-9	TRBJ2-1	CASSWELGWNEQFF
-	TRBV21-1	TRBJ1-2	CASSKAGQGYYGYTF
-	TRBV7-3	TRBJ2-3	CASSLSGDTQYF
TRBD1	TRBV4-3	TRBJ1-5	CASSQGTGSQPQHF
-	TRBV5-4	TRBJ2-5	CASSFPGETQYF